This TCR beta chain was recovered during a study of T-cell memory formation after mild COVID-19. This CDR3 is 16 amino acids long. V was shortened by 4 bases and J by 2 bases, with 18 bases between the two germline ends. In germline, CDR1 is SGHTS, CDR2 YDEGEE. This clonotype has a count of ten or more. From the 5' RACE reads, TCRdb called clonotypes with MiXCR, one entry per CDR3 protein. The repertoire includes about 39,000 distinct CDR3 sequences, about 6.1% of them detected once, and under 0.9% sits in the top ten. V and J are TRBV5-8 and TRBJ2-5; the D gene is possibly TRBD2 (5 bases). The clonotype comes from an adult who had mild COVID-19 (a few samples of this study predate the infection). Cell type and time point are not known. Material for sequencing was PBMCs or a T cell subset sorted from them (not recorded which). The CDR3 region has the DNA TGTGCCAGCAGCCCGGGAACAAGAGTCTTACAAGAGACCCAGTACTTC. Translation: CASSPGTRVLQETQYF.